This TCR beta chain emerged from a study of T cell repertoires in cytomegalovirus infection. Study details: Indications of both CMV infection and matching HLA type were provided by public TCR beta signatures. General study points: CMV-specific HLA-C-restricted TCR beta clonotypes dominated the ex vivo response. Cumulative frequency (of public TCR beta family members) identified carriers of CMV plus the relevant HLA.

Each CDR3 protein gets one entry after TCRdb re-called the reads with MiXCR. The table records some 300,000 distinct CDR3 sequences, 12% to 15% of them present only once. Germline lookup yields CDR1 MNHNY and CDR2 SVGAGI (reference sequence). The CDR3 is made up of 16 amino acids. V lost 0 bases, J lost 7 bases, and 13 bases lay in between. This clonotype was picked up a small number of times. Its antigen is not identified. The V gene is TRBV6-6, the J gene TRBJ1-6; possibly TRBD1 for D (5 bases). This clonotype originated in a human donor in good health (CMV status not recorded). Some clones in this sample may be carry-over from other donors' samples. The material sequenced was PBMCs. Here the CDR3 reads CASSYSLIGANSPLHF. CDR3 bases: TGTGCCAGCAGTTACTCGTTGATCGGGGCAAATTCACCCCTCCACTTT.